The clone carrying this TCR beta chain was recorded a few times. Its matching antigen is unknown. This sample is part of a study of cytomegalovirus exposure and HLA in healthy donors. For the study at large: Counted in an early data release were about 86 million unique TCRs from HLA-typed donors.

The V gene end was trimmed by 5 bases and the J gene end by 7 bases; junction bases not matched to a gene: 2. The CDR3 runs to 12 residues. CDR1 and CDR2 (germline): MNHEY, SVGAGI. Primers: 60 Vbeta forward and 13 Jbeta reverse. The method was immunoSEQ multiplex PCR; TCRdb's version includes in-frame clones alone and lacks a portion of them. Of fewer than 200,000 clones listed, 75% to 90% are singletons. Study observations and caveats: Sequencing probably produced one cluster of sequence variants that were highly shared. In a later analysis, HLA-associated beta chains showed higher expansion and lower generation probabilities than comparable chains.

Nominally healthy donors were sampled, though unrecorded immune exposures were likely. The chain carries TRBV6-5 and TRBJ2-3; 8 nucleotides align to TRBD1. Sequenced input: PBMCs. The sequence came from a man aged 50 to 59 in good health and CMV-seronegative. In DNA, the CDR3 is TGTGCCAGCAGTCGACAGGGGTATACGCAGTATTTT. Its translation is CASSRQGYTQYF.